The 13 T cell receptor beta chains listed next were all sequenced from one sample in a study of T cells in localized non-small cell lung cancer. Only in-frame clones appear in the TCRdb table, and some are missing; sequencing was by immunoSEQ multiplex PCR. The sample contains 15,000 to 20,000 clones, roughly 89% of which appear only once. Sequencing used peripheral blood, obtained before any cancer treatment. The receptor set was obtained from a male donor at least 60 years old with stage II squamous cell lung carcinoma.

The rearrangement links TRBV5-1 to TRBJ2-5, with 11 bases that match TRBD2. This CDR3 region has 15 residues. Per the germline V gene, CDR1 is SGHRS and CDR2 is YFSETQ. V trimming: 6 bases; J trimming: 5 bases; junction bases outside the gene matches: 9. The DNA for the CDR3 is TGCGCCAGCACCCGGGATAGCGGGAGGGTTGAGACCCAGTACTTC. It is translated as CASTRDSGRVETQYF.

The rearrangement uses TRBV7-3 and TRBJ2-1; TRBD1 or TRBD2 may be the D gene (5 bases each). Trimming shortened V by 1 base and J by 7 bases, and 17 bases separated the two germline ends. Germline CDR1 SGHTA, CDR2 FQGTGA. This CDR3 has 16 amino acids. CDR3 amino acids: CASSLRVEGTKNEQFF. Here the CDR3 DNA reads TGTGCCAGCAGCTTAAGGGTAGAGGGGACCAAGAATGAGCAGTTCTTC. Based on the CDR3 plus reference TRBV7-3 and TRBJ2-1, the full variable domain is GAGVSQTPSNKVTEKGKYVELRCDPISGHTALYWYRQSLGQGPEFLIYFQGTGAADDSGLPNDRFFAVRPEGSVSTLKIQRTERGDSAVYLCASSLRVEGTKNEQFFGPGTRLTVL.

The V gene is TRBV6-5, the J gene TRBJ1-1; D remains ambiguous. Between the trimmed V and J ends, which lost 2 bases and 1 base, there was a span of 2 bases. CDR3 size: 12 residues. Germline assignment: CDR1 MNHEY and CDR2 SVGAGI. The CDR3 loop is CASSYRNTEAFF. CDR3 nucleotides: TGTGCCAGCAGTTACAGGAACACTGAAGCTTTCTTT.

In this sample, this clone turned up a few times. The chain joins TRBV28 to TRBJ2-7; 8 nucleotides match TRBD1. V shed 6 bases and J 2 bases; nucleotides not matched to a gene: 9. CDR1 and CDR2 from the germline V gene are MDHEN and SYDVKM. The CDR3 sequence is 15 residues long. CDR3 amino acids: CASSRIRTGTYEQYF. The CDR3 DNA reads as TGTGCCAGCAGCAGAATTCGGACAGGGACCTACGAGCAGTACTTC.

This sequence joins TRBV14 and TRBJ2-2, with 9 nucleotides matching TRBD1. Germline V gene lookup returns CDR1 SGHDN and CDR2 FVKESK. J was trimmed by 4 bases and V by 5 bases; bases with no gene match: 8. The CDR3 loop spans 16 amino acids. The CDR3: CASSSGTGLSTGELFF. For the CDR3, the DNA is TGTGCCAGCAGCTCCGGGACAGGGTTAAGCACCGGGGAGCTGTTTTTT. The entire variable domain, with the rest obtained from reference TRBV14 and TRBJ2-2, is as follows: EAGVTQFPSHSVIEKGQTVTLRCDPISGHDNLYWYRRVMGKEIKFLLHFVKESKQDESGMPNNRFLAERTGGTYSTLKVQPAELEDSGVYFCASSSGTGLSTGELFFGEGSRLTVL.

This chain links TRBV27 with TRBJ2-7; 9 bases are a match to TRBD2. CDR1 and CDR2 from the germline V gene are MNHEY and SMNVEV (reference sequence). CDR3 length: 16 residues. After removal of 5 bases from V and 3 bases from J, the junction contained 11 bases not matched to a gene. The DNA for the CDR3 is TGTGCCAGCAGTCCCCTAGCGGGGTGGGGGTTCTACGAGCAGTACTTC. This gives the protein CASSPLAGWGFYEQYF.

The chain carries TRBV4-2 and TRBJ2-3, with 10 bases fitting TRBD2. With 5 bases clipped from V and 2 bases from J, the junction kept 19 bases outside the gene matches. Germline-derived CDR1 and CDR2 are LGHNA and YNFKEQ. The CDR3 extends over 20 amino acids. CDR3 amino acids: CASSAQSGTSGISFTDTQYF. CDR3 sequence (DNA): TGTGCCAGCAGCGCCCAATCGGGTACTAGCGGGATATCATTCACAGATACGCAGTATTTT.

V usage is TRBV4-1 and J usage is TRBJ2-7; tentatively, D is TRBD1 or TRBD2 (5 bases each). Germline values: CDR1 MGHRA, CDR2 YSYEKL. This CDR3 contains 13 residues. V was trimmed by 4 bases and J by 6 bases, leaving 13 bases between them. This CDR3 reads CASSRNEGSEQYF. CDR3 in DNA: TGCGCCAGCAGCCGTAACGAGGGGAGCGAGCAGTACTTC.

The chain recombines TRBV5-6 with TRBJ1-2; the D is unclear. Germline-derived CDR1 and CDR2 are SGHDT and YYEEEE. The CDR3 consists of 13 residues. Trimming removed 0 bases from V and 0 bases from J, with 3 bases in between. CDR3 bases: TGTGCCAGCAGCTTGGGATCTAACTATGGCTACACCTTC. Protein: CASSLGSNYGYTF.

CDR3 sequence (DNA): TGCAGCGTCCGGGACAGGGCGATCCACGAGCAGTACTTC. Translation: CSVRDRAIHEQYF. The chain joins TRBV29-1 to TRBJ2-7, with 9 bases aligning to TRBD1. Germline CDR1 SQVTM, CDR2 ANQGSEA. This CDR3 has 13 amino acids. With 6 bases clipped from V and 5 bases from J, the junction kept 8 bases outside the gene matches.

The V call is TRBV7-9, the J call TRBJ2-7; 11 nucleotides agree with TRBD1. The CDR3 runs 14 residues. Losses at the gene ends were 5 bases for V and 5 bases for J; bases not matched to a gene: 5. Germline assignment: CDR1 SEHNR and CDR2 FQNEAQ (reference sequence). This CDR3 reads CASSHRDRGDEQYF. The CDR3 nucleotides are TGTGCCAGCAGCCACCGGGACAGGGGGGACGAGCAGTACTTC.

This chain uses TRBV7-9 with TRBJ2-1; 8 nucleotides line up with TRBD1. The CDR3 is made up of 14 amino acids. The germline CDR1 and CDR2 sequences are SEHNR and FQNEAQ (reference sequence). V trimming: 2 bases; J trimming: 5 bases; junction bases outside the gene matches: 2. In DNA form, the CDR3 reads TGTGCCAGCAGCTTAACACAGGGGGACAATGAGCAGTTCTTC. This codes for CASSLTQGDNEQFF.

The chain recombines TRBV25-1 with TRBJ2-1, with a possible D match to TRBD2 (5 bases). Trimming cost V 5 bases and J 6 bases, with 14 bases left between them. Looked up from germline, CDR1 is MGHDK and CDR2 is SYGVNS. CDR3 length: 14 amino acids. The CDR3 DNA is TGTGCCAGCAGTAGCCGGGGAGTTTCCAATGAGCAGTTCTTC. This encodes CASSSRGVSNEQFF.